Listed below are T cell receptor beta chains from one sample, sequenced in a study of siplizumab effects on memory and regulatory T cells. Clones were read by immunoSEQ multiplex PCR, and TCRdb kept only the in-frame ones, dropping some. The sample has under 95,000 clones, around 94% seen once. Specimen: non-Treg CD4+ T cells sorted from blood. These receptors came from a human donor in good health. Each CDR3 is given with its conserved first and last residue. D genes are given only for firm matches. Clone size is shown for a subset of rows, as once, few, many or a class of expanded clone.

J gene,clone size,V gene,D gene,CDR3 protein,CDR3 DNA
TRBJ1-1,.,TRBV14,.,CASSPLLTDLNTEAFF,TGTGCCAGCAGCCCCCTCCTGACGGACCTGAACACTGAAGCTTTCTTT
TRBJ1-4,.,TRBV5-6,.,CASSLPGTTNEKLFF,TGTGCCAGCAGCTTGCCAGGGACAACTAATGAAAAACTGTTTTTT
TRBJ1-1,.,TRBV6-1,.,CASRESRVFTEAFF,TGTGCCAGCAGGGAAAGCAGGGTTTTCACTGAAGCTTTCTTT
TRBJ2-2,.,TRBV9,.,CASSPVHSTGELFF,TGTGCCAGCAGCCCAGTTCACAGCACCGGGGAGCTGTTTTTT
TRBJ2-3,.,TRBV5-6,TRBD2,CASSLVTSGITDTQYF,TGTGCCAGCAGCCTGGTTACTAGCGGGATCACAGATACGCAGTATTTT
TRBJ2-7,.,TRBV28,.,CASSGTLSYEQYF,TGTGCCAGCAGTGGGACGCTCTCCTACGAGCAGTACTTC
TRBJ1-5,.,TRBV19,.,CASSINRSLGPQHF,TGTGCCAGTAGTATCAACAGGTCCCTCGGGCCCCAGCATTTT
TRBJ1-2,.,TRBV30,TRBD1,CAWSVGQGAGGYTF,TGTGCCTGGAGTGTAGGGCAGGGGGCCGGCGGCTACACCTTC
TRBJ2-5,.,TRBV2,TRBD1,CASTVEGARETQYF,TGTGCCAGCACGGTAGAGGGGGCGAGGGAGACCCAGTACTTC
TRBJ1-2,once,TRBV7-2,TRBD1,CASSLRAGGNYGYTF,TGTGCCAGCAGCTTAAGGGCAGGGGGCAACTATGGCTACACCTTC
TRBJ2-6,.,TRBV19,TRBD1,CASSIDTRAGGTGANVLTF,TGTGCCAGTAGTATAGATACGAGGGCAGGGGGCACTGGGGCCAACGTCCTGACTTTC
TRBJ1-2,.,TRBV5-6,.,CASSLVENYGYTF,TGTGCCAGCAGCTTGGTAGAGAACTATGGCTACACCTTC
TRBJ2-5,.,TRBV9,.,CASSVSPTQETQYF,TGTGCCAGCAGCGTATCGCCGACGCAAGAGACCCAGTACTTC
TRBJ1-1,.,TRBV19,.,CASSFTLWNTEAFF,TGTGCCAGTTCGTTTACTTTGTGGAACACTGAAGCTTTCTTT
TRBJ2-5,.,TRBV6-6,TRBD2,CASSQPGLASQETQYF,TGTGCCAGCAGCCAGCCGGGACTAGCGTCGCAAGAGACCCAGTACTTC
TRBJ2-1,.,TRBV7-2,TRBD2,CASSLISGSHSYNEQFF,TGTGCCAGCAGCTTAATAAGCGGGAGTCATTCCTACAATGAGCAGTTCTTC
TRBJ2-1,.,TRBV4-2,.,CASSQVGSANYNEQFF,TGTGCCAGCAGCCAAGTCGGCAGTGCAAACTACAATGAGCAGTTCTTC
TRBJ2-5,.,TRBV6-5,TRBD1,CASSRQGRETQYF,TGTGCCAGCAGTCGACAGGGGCGGGAGACCCAGTACTTC
TRBJ1-2,.,TRBV7-9,.,CASTLTSRAGGYTF,TGTGCCAGCACCCTTACTTCCAGGGCCGGGGGCTACACCTTC
TRBJ1-1,.,TRBV14,.,CASSQKTGSTEAFF,TGTGCCAGCAGCCAAAAGACAGGCAGCACTGAAGCTTTCTTT
TRBJ1-5,.,TRBV23-1,.,CASTRAPSLAQHF,TGCGCCAGCACCCGGGCTCCAAGCTTGGCCCAGCATTTT
TRBJ1-1,few,TRBV5-1,.,CASSLDVGTEAFF,TGCGCCAGCAGCTTGGATGTAGGGACTGAAGCTTTCTTT
TRBJ2-3,.,TRBV4-3,TRBD2,CASSQDGTSRDTQYF,TGCGCCAGCAGCCAAGATGGGACTAGCCGAGATACGCAGTATTTT
TRBJ1-6,.,TRBV5-6,.,CASSPGIDNSPLHF,TGTGCCAGCAGTCCGGGAATCGATAATTCACCCCTCCACTTT
TRBJ2-4,.,TRBV21-1,.,CASGAALFF,TGTGCCAGCGGGGCCGCTCTTTTTTTC
TRBJ2-4,.,TRBV28,TRBD1,CASSLQDRVKNIQYF,TGTGCCAGCAGTCTACAGGACAGGGTAAAAAACATTCAGTACTTC
TRBJ1-6,.,TRBV7-3,.,CASSTQPGRLDYNSPLHF,TGTGCCAGCAGCACTCAACCCGGAAGGCTCGACTATAATTCACCCCTCCACTTT
TRBJ2-3,.,TRBV30,.,CAWKQDTQYF,TGTGCCTGGAAACAAGATACGCAGTATTTT
TRBJ2-7,.,TRBV2,TRBD2,CASRPLAGGSYEQYF,TGTGCCAGCAGGCCCCTAGCGGGGGGTTCCTACGAGCAGTACTTC
TRBJ1-4,.,TRBV18,.,CASSGDRLATNEKLFF,TGTGCCAGCTCTGGAGACAGGCTCGCAACTAATGAAAAACTGTTTTTT
TRBJ2-7,.,TRBV6-1,.,CASSEERGPTYEQYF,TGTGCCAGCAGTGAAGAACGGGGCCCAACCTACGAGCAGTACTTC
TRBJ1-2,once,TRBV19,.,CASSIEGVEDLPGYTF,TGTGCCAGTAGTATAGAGGGCGTCGAGGATCTCCCCGGCTACACCTTC
TRBJ1-1,.,TRBV18,.,CASSPLGESTEAFF,TGTGCCAGCTCACCACTTGGGGAGAGCACTGAAGCTTTCTTT
TRBJ2-1,.,TRBV5-4,.,CASSLVGRASNEQFF,TGTGCCAGCAGCTTGGTCGGCAGGGCTAGCAATGAGCAGTTCTTC
TRBJ2-3,.,TRBV5-6,TRBD2,CASSFPAGVTDTQYF,TGTGCCAGCAGCTTCCCAGCGGGGGTAACAGATACGCAGTATTTT
TRBJ1-5,.,TRBV19,.,CASTPTPQGSQQPQHF,TGTGCCAGTACCCCCACCCCTCAAGGAAGCCAACAGCCCCAGCATTTT
TRBJ2-7,.,TRBV5-4,.,CASSFPGGITLEEQYF,TGTGCCAGCAGCTTTCCGGGGGGCATAACCCTAGAGGAGCAGTACTTC
TRBJ1-1,once,TRBV29-1,TRBD1,CSVRTGKNTEAFF,TGCAGCGTCCGGACAGGGAAGAACACTGAAGCTTTCTTT